A single sample gave rise to the 20 T cell receptor beta chains below, sequenced in a study of cytomegalovirus exposure and HLA in healthy donors. The primer mix had 60 Vbeta and 13 Jbeta primers. Measured with immunoSEQ multiplex PCR; TCRdb has only the in-frame clones, and not every one. This sample has 200,000 or so clones, with more than 75% found just once. The sequencing sample was made of PBMCs. These receptors all stem from a woman younger than 35 in good health and CMV-seronegative.

The chain couples TRBV25-1 to TRBJ2-1; D is perhaps TRBD2 (5 bases). This CDR3 has 16 amino acids. Trimming took 3 bases from V and 5 from J, leaving 17 bases between them. Germline lookup yields CDR1 MGHDK and CDR2 SYGVNS. In DNA, the CDR3 is TGTGCCAGCAGTGATAGGTGGGGAGTTCGGAACAATGAGCAGTTCTTC. This gives the protein CASSDRWGVRNNEQFF. Full variable domain (missing parts from reference TRBV25-1 and TRBJ2-1): EADIYQTPRYLVIGTGKKITLECSQTMGHDKMYWYQQDPGMELHLIHYSYGVNSTEKGDLSSESTVSRIRTEHFPLTLESARPSHTSQYLCASSDRWGVRNNEQFFGPGTRLTVL.

V usage is TRBV7-2 and J usage is TRBJ2-7; 9 nucleotides align to TRBD1. The junction had 3 bases not matched to a gene; V was cut back by 4 bases and J by 5 bases. The CDR3 has 13 amino acids. Germline lookup yields CDR1 SGHTA and CDR2 FQGNSA. The CDR3 DNA sequence: TGTGCCAGCAGCTACAGGGGGCTCGACGAGCAGTACTTC. Encoded protein: CASSYRGLDEQYF.

The chain employs TRBV6-1 and TRBJ2-6, with TRBD1 matching over 8 bases. V gave up 4 bases and J gave up 4 bases; unmatched junction bases: 3. Germline CDR1 and CDR2: MNHNS and SASEGT. This CDR3 is 15 amino acids long. This CDR3 is CASSGQGRGANVLTF. The CDR3 nucleotides are TGTGCCAGCAGTGGACAGGGGCGCGGGGCCAACGTCCTGACTTTC.

This sequence joins TRBV5-1 and TRBJ2-3; D gene ambiguous. This CDR3 is 15 amino acids long. Germline values: CDR1 SGHRS, CDR2 YFSETQ. Trimming cost V 1 base and J 0 bases, with 9 bases left between them. CDR3: CASSLSYSSTDTQYF. CDR3 DNA sequence: TGCGCCAGCAGCTTGTCTTACAGCAGCACAGATACGCAGTATTTT.

The chain recombines TRBV19 with TRBJ1-6; D perhaps matches TRBD1 (5 bases). Germline CDR1 LNHDA, CDR2 SQIVND (reference sequence). The CDR3 has 16 residues. Trimming cost V 4 bases and J 1 base, with 11 bases left between them. CDR3 coding DNA: TGTGCCAGTAGTACCGATACAGGTTCCTATAATTCACCCCTCCACTTT. It codes for CASSTDTGSYNSPLHF. Using reference TRBV19 and TRBJ1-6 for the parts outside the CDR3, the full variable domain is DGGITQSPKYLFRKEGQNVTLSCEQNLNHDAMYWYRQDPGQGLRLIYYSQIVNDFQKGDIAEGYSVSREKKESFPLTVTSAQKNPTAFYLCASSTDTGSYNSPLHFGNGTRLTVT.

The genes are TRBV5-1 and TRBJ2-5; TRBD2 might be the D (5 bases). The length of the CDR3 is 13 residues. Between the trimmed V and J ends, which lost 5 bases and 5 bases, there was a span of 13 bases. Germline V gives CDR1 SGHRS, CDR2 YFSETQ. This CDR3 reads CASSMGSAETQYF. The CDR3 DNA reads TGCGCCAGCAGTATGGGGAGTGCGGAGACCCAGTACTTC.

The chain has TRBV5-6 and TRBJ2-1; 14 bases are a match to TRBD2. The CDR3 is made up of 15 amino acids. The germline V gene has CDR1 SGHDT and CDR2 YYEEEE. Unmatched junction bases numbered 9, after V lost 4 bases and J lost 12 bases. CDR3 DNA: TGTGCCAGCAGCCCTAGGACTAGCGGGGGGCCGGCGCAGTTCTTC. The encoded protein is CASSPRTSGGPAQFF.

This chain connects TRBV7-2 to TRBJ1-1, with 7 bases aligning to TRBD1. The CDR3 length is 14 residues. CDR1 is SGHTA and CDR2 is FQGNSA in the germline V gene. The trim removed 5 bases at V and 4 bases at J, leaving 7 bases unmatched. The CDR3: CASSRQGAGTEAFF. CDR3 DNA: TGTGCCAGCAGCAGACAGGGTGCAGGCACTGAAGCTTTCTTT.

This clone was picked up a small number of times. This sequence joins TRBV19 and TRBJ2-5; TRBD2 matches at 11 bases. The trim removed 4 bases at V and 3 bases at J, leaving 7 bases unmatched. Germline CDR1 and CDR2: LNHDA and SQIVND (reference sequence). The CDR3 runs 16 residues. DNA for the CDR3: TGTGCCAGTAGTACCCTAGCGGGGGGAGCGAAAGAGACCCAGTACTTC. This encodes CASSTLAGGAKETQYF.

The chain combines TRBV6-1 with TRBJ1-4; 9 bases align to TRBD1. V dropped 6 bases and J dropped 8; count of bases not matched to a gene: 10. The CDR3 is 15 residues long. In germline, CDR1 is MNHNS, CDR2 SASEGT. The CDR3 loop reads CASRDRGVGEEKLFF. CDR3 DNA: TGTGCCAGCAGGGACAGGGGCGTAGGGGAAGAAAAACTGTTTTTT.

The chain carries TRBV30 and TRBJ2-3; D is possibly TRBD2 (5 bases). Germline loops: CDR1 GTSNPN, CDR2 SVGIG (reference sequence). This CDR3 region has 13 residues. Between the trimmed V and J ends, which lost 4 bases and 1 base, there was a span of 9 bases. CDR3 sequence (DNA): TGTGCCTGGACCCCGGAGGGCACAGATACGCAGTATTTT. Protein product: CAWTPEGTDTQYF.

The chain combines TRBV19 with TRBJ2-1; 10 bases map to TRBD2. Germline-derived CDR1 and CDR2 are LNHDA and SQIVND (reference sequence). The CDR3 extends over 16 amino acids. V shed 5 bases and J 7 bases; nucleotides not matched to a gene: 11. CDR3 coding DNA: TGTGCCAGTAGTCCCTTCGTCCTAGCGGGAGCGAATGAGCAGTTCTTC. Protein: CASSPFVLAGANEQFF.

The chain links TRBV11-2 to TRBJ1-1, with D possibly matching TRBD1 (5 bases). This CDR3 has 14 amino acids. Deletions cut 5 bases from V and 1 base from J, with 11 bases between. The germline gives CDR1 SGHAT, CDR2 FQNNGV. The chain's CDR3 is CASSPTTENTEAFF. As DNA, the CDR3 is TGTGCCAGCAGCCCGACGACAGAGAACACTGAAGCTTTCTTT.

This chain joins TRBV27 and TRBJ2-7; 7 bases are shared with TRBD2. There are 14 residues in the CDR3. Germline CDR1 reads MNHEY; CDR2 reads SMNVEV (reference sequence). V was pared by 3 bases and J by 5 bases, with 7 bases of the junction left unmatched. CDR3 bases: TGTGCCAGCAGTTTGGGAGGGAACCTAGACGAGCAGTACTTC. Protein sequence: CASSLGGNLDEQYF.

The chain uses TRBV5-5 and TRBJ2-5, with TRBD1 identical over 9 bases. Germline CDR1 reads SGHKS; CDR2 reads YYEKEE (reference sequence). CDR3 length: 14 amino acids. Trimming took 6 bases from V and 4 from J; bases not matched to a gene: 7. The CDR3 sequence is CASTDRGGGETQYF. In DNA form, the CDR3 reads TGTGCCAGCACCGACAGGGGGGGAGGAGAGACCCAGTACTTC. Together with reference TRBV5-5 and TRBJ2-5, the CDR3 gives the full variable domain: DAGVTQSPTHLIKTRGQQVTLRCSPISGHKSVSWYQQVLGQGPQFIFQYYEKEERGRGNFPDRFSARQFPNYSSELNVNALLLGDSALYLCASTDRGGGETQYFGPGTRLLVL.

The CDR3 sequence: CASTLATGGIYEQYF. The CDR3 nucleotides are TGTGCCAGCACCTTAGCCACAGGGGGCATCTACGAGCAGTACTTC. The rearrangement joins TRBV9 to TRBJ2-7; 9 positions agree with TRBD1. In germline, CDR1 is SGDLS, CDR2 YYNGEE. CDR3 length: 15 amino acids. V trimming: 6 bases; J trimming: 3 bases; junction bases outside the gene matches: 10.

This chain uses TRBV18 with TRBJ2-3, with 10 positions matching TRBD2. Germline loops: CDR1 KGHSH, CDR2 LQKENI. The trim removed 0 bases at V and 6 bases at J, leaving 6 bases unmatched. The CDR3 has 16 amino acids. CDR3: CASSPPSLAGVDTQYF. The CDR3 nucleotides read TGTGCCAGCTCACCACCGTCCCTAGCGGGAGTCGATACGCAGTATTTT.

The rearrangement links TRBV5-1 to TRBJ2-3, with D possibly being TRBD1 (6 bases). This CDR3 is 15 amino acids long. Germline values: CDR1 SGHRS, CDR2 YFSETQ. The V gene lost 4 bases and the J gene lost 0 bases, with 12 bases spanning the gap. CDR3 region: CASSEGHASTDTQYF. In nucleotides, the CDR3 is TGCGCCAGCAGCGAGGGACACGCTAGCACAGATACGCAGTATTTT.

The chain combines TRBV5-1 with TRBJ2-5, with 9 bases fitting TRBD2. The germline V gene has CDR1 SGHRS and CDR2 YFSETQ. The trim removed 7 bases at V and 9 bases at J, leaving 28 bases unmatched. This CDR3 is 19 amino acids long. The CDR3 DNA reads TGCGCCAGCGCATTCCCGGGCCTCGGAAGGGCTAGCGGGAAATTAGCCCAGTACTTC. It is translated as CASAFPGLGRASGKLAQYF.

The chain carries TRBV6-5 and TRBJ1-1; D is unclear. The ends were cut back, 0 bases at V and 9 bases at J, with 8 bases in the middle. Germline CDR1 is MNHEY and CDR2 is SVGAGI. The CDR3 has 12 residues. CDR3 nucleotide sequence: TGTGCCAGCAGTTACTCTGGACTCCAAGCTTTCTTT. As protein: CASSYSGLQAFF.